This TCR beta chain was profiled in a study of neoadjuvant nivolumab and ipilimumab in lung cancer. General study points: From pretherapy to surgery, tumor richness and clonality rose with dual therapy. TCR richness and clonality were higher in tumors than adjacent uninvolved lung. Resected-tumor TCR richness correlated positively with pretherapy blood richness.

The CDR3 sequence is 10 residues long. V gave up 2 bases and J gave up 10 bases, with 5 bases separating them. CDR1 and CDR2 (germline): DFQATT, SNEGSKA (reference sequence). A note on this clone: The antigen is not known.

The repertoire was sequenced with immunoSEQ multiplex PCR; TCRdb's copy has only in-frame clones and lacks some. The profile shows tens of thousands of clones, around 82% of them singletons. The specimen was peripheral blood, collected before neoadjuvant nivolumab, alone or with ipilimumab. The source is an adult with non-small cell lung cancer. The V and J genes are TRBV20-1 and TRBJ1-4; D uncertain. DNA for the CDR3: TGCAGTGCTAGATCAGGAAAACTGTTTTTT. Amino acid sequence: CSARSGKLFF.